This T cell receptor beta chain derives from a study of OX40 agonist ivuxolimab in advanced cancers. Study as a whole: A diagnosis of hepatocellular carcinoma, melanoma, renal cell or head and neck cancer was present in dose-escalation patients. The study reported partial responses in three patients: one hepatocellular carcinoma, two cutaneous melanoma. General study results and limits: CD4+ and CD8+ blood T cells expanded clonally by week 6 at 0.1 to 3.0 mg/kg. CD8+ T cells showed, on average, more clonal expansion than CD4+ cells.

Concerning this clone itself: Its antigen is currently unknown.

Using immunoSEQ multiplex PCR, the repertoire was profiled, and TCRdb retains in-frame clones only, with some absent. The top ten clones hold roughly 0.53% of a sample with around 61,000 clones, around 82% of them seen once. Germline CDR1 reads ENHRY; CDR2 reads SYGVKD. Trimming pared 2 bases from V and 3 bases from J, leaving 8 bases between. This CDR3 is built from 13 residues. This chain uses TRBV10-3 with TRBJ2-7, with D hard to call. The starting material was CD4+ or CD8+ T cells sorted from blood, obtained in a trial of the OX40 agonist ivuxolimab. This TCR was recovered from an adult with an advanced solid tumor such as melanoma, head and neck, liver or kidney cancer. The CDR3 DNA is TGTGCCATCAGTGAGGGCAGAAACTACGAGCAGTACTTC. As protein: CAISEGRNYEQYF.